This T cell receptor beta chain was found in a study of blood T cell repertoires in COVID-19. Turning to the study itself: PBMCs, B-cell-depleted T cells, or T cells provided the cDNA or gDNA that made up the material.

Across about two dozen US areas, participants ranged in age from roughly 18 to 95 years. The germline gives CDR1 SGHNT, CDR2 YENEEA. V dropped 5 bases and J dropped 7; count of bases not matched to a gene: 4. This CDR3 contains 13 residues. Here immunoSEQ multiplex PCR was the method, and the copy in TCRdb shows in-frame clones only, minus some. Of some 250,000 clones in the sample, approximately 83% were seen once. The V and J genes are TRBV11-3 and TRBJ2-2, with TRBD2 matching 7 bases. The sequence was collected from a woman aged 35 to 49 with acute COVID-19. Sequencing was done on a sample of PBMCs or T cells enriched from blood (not recorded which). The CDR3 nucleotides are TGTGCCAGCAGCGGACTAGGCGGCGGGGAGCTGTTTTTT. The encoded protein is CASSGLGGGELFF.